The source of this T cell receptor (beta chain) is a study of T cell responses to AZD1222 COVID-19 vaccine. Notes on the study in general: Just a handful of AZD1222 recipients were seropositive at baseline. It was only after the peak T cell response that any repertoires were sampled.

Details on this clone: The antigen remains unidentified.

Generated by immunoSEQ multiplex PCR, the TCRdb table keeps only in-frame clones and is missing some. Among tens of thousands of clones listed, around 93% were seen once. The clonotype comes from an adult who received the AZD1222 COVID-19 vaccine. Material: peripheral blood, obtained 28 days after the second AZD1222 dose.

In DNA form, the CDR3 reads TGTGCCAGCAGCCCGACCCGGAGCATTAACTATGGCTACACCTTC. Its translation: CASSPTRSINYGYTF. The chain uses TRBV7-8 and TRBJ1-2; D ambiguous. CDR3 size: 15 residues. Trimming removed 5 bases from V and 1 base from J, with 14 bases in between. Germline V gene data show CDR1 as SGHVS and CDR2 as FQNEAQ.